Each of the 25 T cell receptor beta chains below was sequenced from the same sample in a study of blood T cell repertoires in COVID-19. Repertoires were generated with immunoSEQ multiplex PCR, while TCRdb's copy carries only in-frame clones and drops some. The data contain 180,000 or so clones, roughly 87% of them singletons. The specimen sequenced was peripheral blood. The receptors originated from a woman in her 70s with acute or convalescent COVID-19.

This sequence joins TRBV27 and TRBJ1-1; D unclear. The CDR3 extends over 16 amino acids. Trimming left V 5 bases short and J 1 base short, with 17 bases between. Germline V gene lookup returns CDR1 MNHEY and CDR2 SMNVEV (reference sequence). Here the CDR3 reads CASSEGWVQKNTEAFF. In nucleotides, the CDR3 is TGTGCCAGCAGTGAGGGATGGGTCCAGAAGAACACTGAAGCTTTCTTT.

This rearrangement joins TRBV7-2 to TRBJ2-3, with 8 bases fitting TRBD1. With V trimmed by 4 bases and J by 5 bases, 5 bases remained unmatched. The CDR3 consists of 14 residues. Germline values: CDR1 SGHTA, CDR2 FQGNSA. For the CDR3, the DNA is TGTGCCAGCAGCTCCAGACAGGGGAAAGATACGCAGTATTTT. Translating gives CASSSRQGKDTQYF.

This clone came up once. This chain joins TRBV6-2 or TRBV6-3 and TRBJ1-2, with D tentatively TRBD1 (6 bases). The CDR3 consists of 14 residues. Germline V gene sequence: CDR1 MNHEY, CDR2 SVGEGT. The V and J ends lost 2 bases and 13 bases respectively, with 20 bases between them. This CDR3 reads CASSYPPTQGSGTF. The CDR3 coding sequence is TGTGCCAGCAGTTACCCTCCTACTCAGGGGTCGGGCACCTTC.

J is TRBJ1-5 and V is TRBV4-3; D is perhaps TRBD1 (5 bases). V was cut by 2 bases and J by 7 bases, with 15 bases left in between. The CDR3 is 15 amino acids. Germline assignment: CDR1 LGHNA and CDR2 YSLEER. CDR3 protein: CASSQWVGAGQPQHF. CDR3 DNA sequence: TGCGCCAGCAGCCAATGGGTAGGGGCAGGACAGCCCCAGCATTTT.

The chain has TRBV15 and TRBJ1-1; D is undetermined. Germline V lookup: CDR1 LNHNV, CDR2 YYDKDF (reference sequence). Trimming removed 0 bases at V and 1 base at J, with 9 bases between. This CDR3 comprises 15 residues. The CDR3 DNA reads TGTGCCACCAGCAGAGATCCGACGGGGAACACTGAAGCTTTCTTT. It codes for CATSRDPTGNTEAFF.

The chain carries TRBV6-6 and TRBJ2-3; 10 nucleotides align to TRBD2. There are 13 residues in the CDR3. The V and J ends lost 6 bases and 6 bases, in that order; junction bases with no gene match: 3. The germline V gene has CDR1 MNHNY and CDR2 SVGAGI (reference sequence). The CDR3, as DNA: TGTGCCAGCAGGGGACTAGCGAGGGATACGCAGTATTTT. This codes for CASRGLARDTQYF.

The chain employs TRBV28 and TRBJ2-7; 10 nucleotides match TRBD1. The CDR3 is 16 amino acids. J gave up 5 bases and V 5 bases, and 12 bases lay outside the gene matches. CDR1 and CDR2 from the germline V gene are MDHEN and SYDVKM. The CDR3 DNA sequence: TGTGCCAGCAGTCACCCCATAGGACAGGGGGAGGACGAGCAGTACTTC. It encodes CASSHPIGQGEDEQYF.

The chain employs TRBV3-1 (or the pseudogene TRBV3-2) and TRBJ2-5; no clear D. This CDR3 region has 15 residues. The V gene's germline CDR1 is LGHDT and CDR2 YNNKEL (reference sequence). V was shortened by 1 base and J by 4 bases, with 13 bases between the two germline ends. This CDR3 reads CASSQGRQGLETQYF. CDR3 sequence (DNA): TGTGCCAGCAGCCAAGGTAGACAAGGTCTAGAGACCCAGTACTTC.

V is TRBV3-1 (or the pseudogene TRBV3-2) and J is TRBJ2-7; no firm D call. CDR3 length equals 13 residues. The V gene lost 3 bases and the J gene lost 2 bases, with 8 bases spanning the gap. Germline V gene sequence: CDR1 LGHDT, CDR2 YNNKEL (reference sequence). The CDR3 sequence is CASSHFNTYEQYF. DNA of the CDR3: TGTGCCAGCAGCCATTTTAACACCTACGAGCAGTACTTC.

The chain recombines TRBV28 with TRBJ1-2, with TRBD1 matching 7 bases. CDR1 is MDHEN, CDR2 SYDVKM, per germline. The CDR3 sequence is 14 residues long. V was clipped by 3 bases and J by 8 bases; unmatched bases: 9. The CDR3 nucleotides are TGTGCCAGCAGTTTCCTAGACAGGGAAAGGGGCTACACCTTC. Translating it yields CASSFLDRERGYTF.

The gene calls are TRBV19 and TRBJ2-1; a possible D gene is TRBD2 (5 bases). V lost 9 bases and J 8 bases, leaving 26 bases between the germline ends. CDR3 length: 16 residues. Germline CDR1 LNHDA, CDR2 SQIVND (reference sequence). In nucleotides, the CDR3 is TGTGCCAGCACCCGCGGGCGGGTCCTTGAGATGGATGAGCAGTTCTTC. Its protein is CASTRGRVLEMDEQFF.

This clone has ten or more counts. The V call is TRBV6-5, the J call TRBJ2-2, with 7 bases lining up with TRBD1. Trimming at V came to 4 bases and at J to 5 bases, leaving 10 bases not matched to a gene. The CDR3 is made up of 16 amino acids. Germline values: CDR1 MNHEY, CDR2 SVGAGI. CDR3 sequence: CASSSARGGGTGELFF. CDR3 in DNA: TGTGCCAGCAGTTCGGCGCGAGGGGGCGGAACCGGGGAGCTGTTTTTT.

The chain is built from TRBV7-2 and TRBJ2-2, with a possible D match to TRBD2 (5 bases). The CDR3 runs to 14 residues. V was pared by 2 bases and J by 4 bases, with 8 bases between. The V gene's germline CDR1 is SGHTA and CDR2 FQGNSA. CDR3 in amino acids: CASSLTGITGELFF. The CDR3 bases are TGTGCCAGCAGCTTAACCGGGATCACCGGGGAGCTGTTTTTT.

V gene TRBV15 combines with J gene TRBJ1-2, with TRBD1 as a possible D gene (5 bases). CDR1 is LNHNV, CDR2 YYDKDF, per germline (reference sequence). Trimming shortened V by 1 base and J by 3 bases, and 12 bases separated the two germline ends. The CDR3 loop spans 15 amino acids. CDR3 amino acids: CATSRAAGTYYGYTF. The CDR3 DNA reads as TGTGCCACCAGCAGAGCCGCAGGGACTTACTATGGCTACACCTTC. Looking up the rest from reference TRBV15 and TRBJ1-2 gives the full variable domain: DAMVIQNPRYQVTQFGKPVTLSCSQTLNHNVMYWYQQKSSQAPKLLFHYYDKDFNNEADTPDNFQSRRPNTSFCFLDIRSPGLGDTAMYLCATSRAAGTYYGYTFGSGTRLTVV.

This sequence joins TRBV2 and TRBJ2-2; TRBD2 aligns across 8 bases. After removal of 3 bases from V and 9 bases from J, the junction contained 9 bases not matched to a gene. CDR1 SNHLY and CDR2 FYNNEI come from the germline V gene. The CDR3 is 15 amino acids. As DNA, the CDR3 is TGTGCCAGCAGTGACAATAGCGGGGCTAACAGGGAGCTGTTTTTT. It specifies CASSDNSGANRELFF.

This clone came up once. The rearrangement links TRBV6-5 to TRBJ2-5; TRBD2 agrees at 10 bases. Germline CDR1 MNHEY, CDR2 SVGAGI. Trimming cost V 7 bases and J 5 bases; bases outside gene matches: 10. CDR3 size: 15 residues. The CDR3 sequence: CASNPSGGAWETQYF. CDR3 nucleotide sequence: TGTGCCAGCAATCCAAGCGGGGGGGCCTGGGAGACCCAGTACTTC.

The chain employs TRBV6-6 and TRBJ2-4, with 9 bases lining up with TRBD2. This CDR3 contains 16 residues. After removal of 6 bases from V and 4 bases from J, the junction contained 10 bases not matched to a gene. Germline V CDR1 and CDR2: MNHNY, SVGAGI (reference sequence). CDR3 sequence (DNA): TGTGCCAGCAGCCCTTCCCTAGCGGGAACAAAAAACATTCAGTACTTC. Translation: CASSPSLAGTKNIQYF.

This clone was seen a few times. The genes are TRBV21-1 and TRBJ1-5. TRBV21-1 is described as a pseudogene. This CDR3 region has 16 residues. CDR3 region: CASSKATDYSNQPQHF. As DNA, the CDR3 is TGTGCCAGCAGCAAAGCGACCGACTATAGCAATCAGCCCCAGCATTTT.

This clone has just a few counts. CDR3 bases: TGTGCCAGCAGTCGAACAGATACAGATACGCAGTATTTT. It encodes CASSRTDTDTQYF. The chain uses TRBV6-2 or TRBV6-3 and TRBJ2-3; D uncertain. Looked up from germline, CDR1 is MNHEY and CDR2 is SVGEGT. V shed 5 bases and J shed 3 bases, with 9 bases lying between them. The CDR3 has 13 amino acids.

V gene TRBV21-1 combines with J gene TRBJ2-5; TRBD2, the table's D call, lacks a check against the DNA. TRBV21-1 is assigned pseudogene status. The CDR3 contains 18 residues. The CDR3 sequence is CASSKERGAGVREETQYF. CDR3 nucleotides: TGTGCCAGCAGCAAGGAGAGGGGAGCGGGAGTACGTGAAGAGACCCAGTACTTC.

For the CDR3, the DNA is TGTGCCAGCAGTTTATCGGGGGGGCGCCCAGAGACCCAGTACTTC. Protein sequence: CASSLSGGRPETQYF. The chain joins TRBV27 to TRBJ2-5, with D perhaps matching TRBD2 (7 bases). Germline CDR1 reads MNHEY; CDR2 reads SMNVEV (reference sequence). The CDR3 is made up of 15 amino acids. Trimming took 0 bases from V and 4 from J, leaving 12 bases between them.

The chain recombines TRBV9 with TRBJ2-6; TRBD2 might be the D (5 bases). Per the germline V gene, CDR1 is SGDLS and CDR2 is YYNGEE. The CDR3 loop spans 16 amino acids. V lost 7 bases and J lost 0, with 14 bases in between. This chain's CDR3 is CASDGGPVSGANVLTF. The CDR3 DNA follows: TGTGCCAGCGATGGCGGGCCAGTCTCTGGGGCCAACGTCCTGACTTTC. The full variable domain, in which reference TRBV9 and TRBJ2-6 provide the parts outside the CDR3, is DSGVTQTPKHLITATGQRVTLRCSPRSGDLSVYWYQQSLDQGLQFLIQYYNGEERAKGNILERFSAQQFPDLHSELNLSSLELGDSALYFCASDGGPVSGANVLTFGAGSRLTVL.

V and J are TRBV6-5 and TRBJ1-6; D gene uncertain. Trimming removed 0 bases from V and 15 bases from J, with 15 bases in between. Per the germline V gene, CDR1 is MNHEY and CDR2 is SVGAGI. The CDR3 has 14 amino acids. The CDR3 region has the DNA TGTGCCAGCAGTTACTCCCGTCCCCCAGGCGACCTCCACTTT. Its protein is CASSYSRPPGDLHF.

The CDR3 loop is CATKPTGHNSPLHF. The CDR3 bases are TGTGCCACAAAACCAACAGGACATAATTCACCCCTCCACTTT. The J gene is TRBJ1-6, the V gene TRBV19; maybe TRBD1 (5 bases). With 10 bases removed from V and 5 bases from J, the gap between germline ends came to 15 bases. This CDR3 contains 14 residues. Germline V CDR1 and CDR2: LNHDA, SQIVND (reference sequence).

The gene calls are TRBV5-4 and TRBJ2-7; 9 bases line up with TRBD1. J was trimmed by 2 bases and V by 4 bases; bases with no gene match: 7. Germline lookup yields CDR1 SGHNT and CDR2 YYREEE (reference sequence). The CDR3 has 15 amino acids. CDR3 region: CASSPGTGSTYEQYF. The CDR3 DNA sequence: TGTGCCAGCAGCCCCGGGACAGGGTCTACCTACGAGCAGTACTTC.